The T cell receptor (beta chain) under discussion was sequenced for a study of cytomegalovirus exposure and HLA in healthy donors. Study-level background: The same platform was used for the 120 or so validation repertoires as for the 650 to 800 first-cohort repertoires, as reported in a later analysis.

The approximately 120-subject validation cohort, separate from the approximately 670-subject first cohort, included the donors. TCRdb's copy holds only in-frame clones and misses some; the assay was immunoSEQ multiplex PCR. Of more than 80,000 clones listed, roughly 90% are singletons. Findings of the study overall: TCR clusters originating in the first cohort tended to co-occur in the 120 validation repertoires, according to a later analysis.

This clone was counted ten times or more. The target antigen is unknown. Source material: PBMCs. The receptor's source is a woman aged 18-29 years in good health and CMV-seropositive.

In DNA form, the CDR3 reads TGTGCCAGCAGTGACTCCGCGGGGGGAGCAGATACGCAGTATTTT. Its protein is CASSDSAGGADTQYF. The chain recombines TRBV6-4 with TRBJ2-3; TRBD2 agrees at 8 bases. The CDR3 sequence is 15 residues long. Germline V CDR1 and CDR2: MRHNA, SNTAGT. With 0 bases clipped from V and 4 bases from J, the junction kept 3 bases outside the gene matches.